This T cell receptor beta chain was captured by sequencing in a study of blood T cell repertoires in COVID-19. On the study more broadly: Sources were T cells, B-cell-depleted T cells, or PBMCs; the material itself was cDNA or gDNA.

Germline CDR1 is SEHNR and CDR2 is FQNEAQ (reference sequence). The ends lost 5 bases at V and 0 bases at J; junction bases unmatched: 10. CDR3 length: 18 amino acids. Recruits, aged about 18 to 100 years, lived in some 25 US areas. Clinical history reported by participants formed the basis on which cohorts were assigned. Per the original methods: Reference gene primer amplification gave estimated nucleated cell counts. Repertoires were generated with immunoSEQ multiplex PCR, while TCRdb's copy carries only in-frame clones and drops some. D and trimming come from the DNA, and the V and J calls and clone size come from that table. The sample records approximately 270,000 clones, more than 80% being singletons.

The TCR sequence derives from a woman in her 30s with acute COVID-19. Sequencing used PBMCs or T cells enriched from blood (not recorded which). The J gene is TRBJ2-3, the V gene TRBV7-9, with 11 bases aligning to TRBD2. The DNA for the CDR3 is TGTGCCAGCAGCCTGGCGACTAGCGGGACACCTAGCACAGATACGCAGTATTTT. This encodes CASSLATSGTPSTDTQYF.